A selection of T cell receptor beta chains follows, all from one sample in a study of blood T cells in healthy people across ages. A single record per CDR3 protein comes from TCRdb applying MiXCR to the 5' RACE reads. Counted here are about 1,500,000 distinct CDR3 sequences, about 43% occurring once; the ten biggest clones make up under 8%. Sequences were obtained from blood. Every receptor here comes from a woman aged 18-29 years in good health. The CDR3 runs from the conserved cysteine through the conserved F or W. D genes are given only for firm matches. Clone sizes are given selectively: once, few, many, or a class where the clone is expanded.

CDR3 protein,CDR3 DNA,V gene,clone size,D gene,J gene
CASSYLSSGKHEQFF,TGTGCCAGCAGCTATCTATCTAGCGGGAAGCATGAGCAGTTCTTC,TRBV7-9,few,TRBD2,TRBJ2-1
CSVEGHGRGETQYF,TGCAGCGTTGAAGGACACGGACGCGGAGAGACCCAGTACTTC,TRBV29-1,NA,NA,TRBJ2-5
CASSLVLPSSYNEQYF,TGTGCCAGCAGTTTAGTACTACCTAGCTCCTACAATGAGCAGTACTTC,TRBV12-3/TRBV12-4,NA,NA,TRBJ2-7
CASSYSTGDTEAFF,TGTGCCAGCAGCTACTCCACAGGGGACACTGAAGCTTTCTTT,TRBV6-6,few,TRBD1,TRBJ1-1
CASIRTGTSRRSSYNEQYF,TGTGCCAGCATACGGACCGGGACTAGCAGACGGAGCTCCTACAATGAGCAGTACTTC,TRBV27,NA,TRBD2,TRBJ2-7
CASSQVGTDTGELFF,TGTGCCAGCAGCCAAGTGGGGACAGACACCGGGGAGCTGTTTTTT,TRBV3-1,once,TRBD1,TRBJ2-2
CASSQEAGSSYNSPLHF,TGTGCCAGCAGCCAAGAAGCAGGGAGCTCCTATAATTCACCCCTCCACTTT,TRBV4-2,few,NA,TRBJ1-6
CAWSVAAGQETQYF,TGTGCCTGGAGTGTAGCGGCAGGGCAAGAGACCCAGTACTTC,TRBV30,NA,NA,TRBJ2-5
CAISRGTGPYEQYF,TGTGCCATCAGTCGGGGGACAGGGCCCTACGAGCAGTACTTC,TRBV10-3,few,TRBD1,TRBJ2-7
CASSGDSVNTEAFF,TGTGCCAGCAGTGGGGACAGTGTGAACACTGAAGCTTTCTTT,TRBV28,NA,TRBD1,TRBJ1-1
CSAASRSDSNSGNTIYF,TGCAGTGCTGCTAGTAGGTCGGACAGTAACTCTGGAAACACCATATATTTT,TRBV20-1,NA,NA,TRBJ1-3
CASSYLGQGGNEQFF,TGTGCCAGCAGTTACTTAGGACAGGGGGGCAATGAGCAGTTCTTC,TRBV6-2/TRBV6-3,few,TRBD1,TRBJ2-1
CSARDTKGRNEQFF,TGCAGTGCTAGGGACACAAAGGGGCGGAATGAGCAGTTCTTC,TRBV20-1,few,NA,TRBJ2-1
CSARDGSQYF,TGCAGTGCTAGAGACGGGTCCCAGTACTTC,TRBV20-1,many,NA,TRBJ2-5
CASSEDRGGGTEAFF,TGCGCCAGCAGCGAGGACAGGGGGGGAGGCACTGAAGCTTTCTTT,TRBV5-1,few,TRBD1,TRBJ1-1
CASSPRGTSGRNEQFF,TGTGCCAGCAGCCCTCGAGGGACTAGCGGGAGGAATGAGCAGTTCTTC,TRBV7-2,NA,TRBD2,TRBJ2-1
CASSRGSRDSAQFF,TGTGCCAGCAGCCGGGGAAGCCGGGACTCCGCGCAGTTCTTC,TRBV3-1,NA,NA,TRBJ2-1
CAGSPLGLAETYNEQFF,TGTGCCGGCAGCCCCCTGGGACTAGCGGAGACCTACAATGAGCAGTTCTTC,TRBV7-2,NA,TRBD2,TRBJ2-1
CATSSPGTSGFGEFF,TGTGCCACCAGCAGTCCCGGGACTAGCGGTTTCGGCGAGTTCTTC,TRBV15,few,TRBD2,TRBJ2-1
CASSQEWRVWSYEQYF,TGTGCCAGCAGCCAAGAATGGAGGGTTTGGTCATACGAGCAGTACTTC,TRBV3-1,few,NA,TRBJ2-7
CSARDGTGGYNEQFF,TGCAGTGCTAGAGATGGGACAGGGGGCTACAATGAGCAGTTCTTC,TRBV20-1,few,TRBD1,TRBJ2-1
CASSYVAGVWYEQYF,TGTGCCAGCAGTTACGTAGCGGGAGTATGGTACGAGCAGTACTTC,TRBV6-6,NA,TRBD2,TRBJ2-7
CASSEKLTGNEQFF,TGTGCCAGCAGTGAAAAACTTACCGGCAATGAGCAGTTCTTC,TRBV2,NA,NA,TRBJ2-1
CASSFPGGTEAFF,TGCGCCAGCAGTTTCCCGGGCGGCACTGAAGCTTTCTTT,TRBV5-1,few,NA,TRBJ1-1
CASSLVWVTGELFF,TGTGCCAGCAGCTTAGTATGGGTCACCGGGGAGCTGTTTTTT,TRBV7-2,NA,NA,TRBJ2-2
CATSVHLAGRGRDSEQFF,TGTGCCACCTCTGTTCATCTAGCGGGACGCGGACGGGACAGTGAGCAGTTCTTC,TRBV15,NA,TRBD2,TRBJ2-1
CASVGSGVAGYWEQFF,TGTGCCAGCGTAGGGTCCGGAGTAGCGGGGTATTGGGAGCAGTTCTTC,TRBV12-3/TRBV12-4,few,TRBD2,TRBJ2-1
CAWSMGSEAFF,TGTGCCTGGAGTATGGGCTCTGAAGCTTTCTTT,TRBV30,NA,NA,TRBJ1-1
CASSYSGGRRGPGYEQYF,TGTGCCAGCAGTTACTCGGGTGGGAGGAGGGGACCAGGGTACGAGCAGTACTTC,TRBV6-5,NA,NA,TRBJ2-7
CASRLGTGVGEQYF,TGTGCCAGCAGACTCGGGACAGGAGTCGGCGAGCAGTACTTC,TRBV7-2,NA,TRBD1,TRBJ2-7
CASSPGHPSEKLFF,TGCGCCAGCAGCCCCGGACATCCGTCTGAAAAACTGTTTTTT,TRBV5-1,NA,NA,TRBJ1-4
CASSQPRAGGGNEQYF,TGCGCCAGCAGTCAACCTAGGGCGGGTGGGGGCAATGAGCAGTACTTC,TRBV4-1,NA,NA,TRBJ2-5
CASSLGSDFRGYNEQYF,NA,TRBV5-1,NA,NA,TRBJ2-1
CASSRGKRTDTQSF,TGTGCCAGCAGTAGAGGAAAAAGGACAGATACGCAGTCTTTT,TRBV27,NA,NA,TRBJ2-3
CASRPGQLNSPLHF,TGTGCCAGCAGGCCGGGACAGCTAAATTCACCCCTCCACTTT,TRBV3-1,NA,TRBD1,TRBJ1-6
CASSEFGGTTNTGELFF,TGTGCCAGCAGTGAATTTGGGGGCACAACGAACACCGGGGAGCTGTTTTTT,TRBV25-1,NA,NA,TRBJ2-2
CATSDGANTEAFF,TGTGCCACCAGTGACGGGGCAAACACTGAAGCTTTCTTT,TRBV24-1,NA,NA,TRBJ1-1
CASSDRGGIYNEQYF,TGCGCCAGCAGTGACCGGGGAGGGATCTACAATGAGCAGTACTTC,TRBV2,NA,TRBD2,TRBJ2-5
CASSEIEVPYGYTF,TGTGCCAGCAGTGAAATCGAGGTTCCCTATGGCTACACCTTC,TRBV6-1,NA,NA,TRBJ1-2
CSGGGTEAFF,TGCAGCGGGGGGGGGACTGAAGCTTTCTTT,TRBV29-1,few,NA,TRBJ1-1
CSARREGETGPGEGYTF,TGCAGTGCTAGAAGAGAGGGGGAAACAGGGCCGGGAGAAGGCTACACCTTC,TRBV20-1,NA,NA,TRBJ1-2
CASSWDRRETQYF,TGTGCCAGCAGCTGGGACAGGAGAGAGACCCAGTACTTC,TRBV6-6,once,TRBD1,TRBJ2-5
CASSYSTGNNEQYF,TGTGCCAGCAGTTACTCGACAGGGAACAACGAGCAGTACTTC,TRBV6-5,NA,TRBD1,TRBJ2-7
CASSFRGGSTNEQYF,TGTGCCAGCAGTTTTAGGGGCGGGAGTACCAATGAGCAGTACTTC,TRBV12-3/TRBV12-4,NA,TRBD2,TRBJ2-7
CASTQGASGYTF,TGTGCCAGTACACAGGGGGCGAGTGGCTACACCTTC,TRBV14,NA,TRBD1,TRBJ1-2
CSANDGLPNEQYF,TGCAGTGCCAACGATGGACTGCCAAACGAGCAGTACTTC,TRBV20-1,NA,NA,TRBJ2-7
CSARVGGDEKLFF,TGCAGTGCTAGAGTGGGGGGGGATGAAAAACTGTTTTTT,TRBV20-1,once,NA,TRBJ1-4
CSVDGGAEAFF,TGCAGCGTTGATGGTGGGGCTGAAGCTTTCTTT,TRBV29-1,few,NA,TRBJ1-1
CASSAGQEFNEKLFF,TGTGCCAGCAGCGCGGGACAGGAATTTAATGAAAAACTGTTTTTT,TRBV7-9,NA,TRBD1,TRBJ1-4
CASSQCSNEQFF,TGCGCCAGCAGTCAATGTTCCAATGAGCAGTTCTTC,TRBV23-1,NA,NA,TRBJ2-1
CASSSPMGGGNTDTQYF,TGTGCCAGCAGCTCCCCTATGGGGGGGGGGAACACAGATACGCAGTATTTT,TRBV9,few,TRBD2,TRBJ2-3
CAARTTNTGELFF,TGTGCCGCACGGACGACGAACACCGGGGAGCTGTTTTTT,TRBV28,NA,NA,TRBJ2-2
CSASGTSAFNEQFF,TGCAGTGCTAGCGGGACTAGCGCCTTTAATGAGCAGTTCTTC,TRBV20-1,few,TRBD2,TRBJ2-1
CAWSPGTETQYF,TGTGCCTGGAGCCCGGGTACCGAGACCCAGTACTTC,TRBV30,NA,NA,TRBJ2-5
CASSDSGGRYDEQFF,TGTGCCAGCAGTGACTCCGGGGGGCGGTACGATGAGCAGTTCTTC,TRBV6-4,NA,NA,TRBJ2-1